These 7 T cell receptor beta chains were all obtained from the same sample, sequenced in a study of graft-versus-host responses after intestinal transplantation. TCRdb's table, derived via immunoSEQ multiplex PCR, lists solely in-frame clones and lacks some. Altogether about 110,000 clones are present, 93% being singletons, with the ten largest covering approximately 1.2%. Their antigens remain unidentified. This specimen was unstimulated CD8+ T cells sorted from spleen or lymph node cells, taken before transplant. All receptors derive from a human donor who was the organ donor for an intestinal transplant.

This chain connects TRBV5-6 to TRBJ2-7; D not resolved. CDR3 length: 12 amino acids. V lost 0 bases, J lost 3 bases, and 4 bases lay in between. Germline assignment: CDR1 SGHDT and CDR2 YYEEEE. The CDR3 sequence: CASSLEGYEQYF. As DNA, the CDR3 is TGTGCCAGCAGCTTGGAAGGCTACGAGCAGTACTTC.

The chain employs TRBV11-2 and TRBJ2-7; 8 bases align to TRBD2. The CDR3 is made up of 13 amino acids. CDR1 SGHAT and CDR2 FQNNGV come from the germline V gene. J lost 6 bases, V lost 5 bases, and 6 bases had no gene match. CDR3 bases: TGTGCCAGCAGCGAAGGACTAGCCGTCGAGCAGTACTTC. The encoded protein is CASSEGLAVEQYF.

The V call is TRBV5-4, the J call TRBJ1-2; D not certain. Trimming shortened V by 1 base and J by 8 bases, and 12 bases separated the two germline ends. The CDR3 covers 13 residues. The V gene's germline CDR1 is SGHNT and CDR2 YYREEE (reference sequence). The CDR3 sequence is CASSLSVMLGYTF. In DNA form, the CDR3 reads TGTGCCAGCAGCTTGTCTGTAATGTTGGGCTACACCTTC.

The chain joins TRBV19 to TRBJ2-2; D ambiguous. The CDR3 runs 13 residues. V lost 5 bases and J lost 0, with 4 bases in between. Germline CDR1 and CDR2: LNHDA and SQIVND (reference sequence). CDR3 bases: TGTGCCAGTAGTGCAACGAACACCGGGGAGCTGTTTTTT. Amino acids: CASSATNTGELFF.

By proportion, this clone is medium-sized. The chain employs TRBV1 and TRBJ2-2; whether TRBD2, the table's D call, matches the DNA was not checked. TRBV1 is reported as a pseudogene. The CDR3 covers 16 residues. CDR3 protein: CTSSQDLRACTGELFF. The CDR3 region has the DNA TGCACCAGCAGCCAAGATCTGCGGGCCTGCACCGGGGAGCTGTTTTTT.

The V call is TRBV7-2, the J call TRBJ1-2; TRBD1 is a possible D gene (5 bases). Germline V gives CDR1 SGHTA, CDR2 FQGNSA. V lost 1 base and J 8 bases, leaving 11 bases between the germline ends. The CDR3 runs to 13 residues. The CDR3, as DNA: TGTGCCAGCAGCTTAGGGCAGGGAGACGGCTACACCTTC. It codes for CASSLGQGDGYTF.

A note on this clone: Distinct nucleotide sequences in the sample also encode this CDR3. V usage is TRBV5-1 and J usage is TRBJ1-1; 12 bases line up with TRBD1. Germline CDR1 SGHRS, CDR2 YFSETQ. Germline trimming cut 8 bases from V and 1 base from J; bases unmatched to any gene: 9. The CDR3 runs to 16 residues. Here the CDR3 reads CASLSGTGGENTEAFF. CDR3 DNA: TGCGCCAGTCTCTCCGGGACAGGGGGCGAGAACACTGAAGCTTTCTTT.